The entry that follows covers one TCR beta chain sequence. Its antigen is currently not known. The input lacks base qualities; no much larger clone sits a single base away. Receptor amplification or capture employed the immunoSEQ multiplex PCR assay. A mixture of 60 forward primers for TCR Vbeta segments and 13 reverse primers for TCR Jbeta segments was used in the multiplex PCR. The CDR3 region of rearranged TCR beta genes was amplified from genomic DNA with a multiplex PCR assay. Amplified TCR beta libraries were sequenced as 87-base-pair reads on the Illumina HiSeq System. For the original study's pipeline: In a later analysis, 70 million to 95 million unique TCR beta chains were counted across the roughly 670 repertoires, and around 10 million of these chains were shared by at least two donors. Raw reads were error-corrected and collapsed into unique sequences by a nearest-neighbor algorithm in which closely related sequences were merged to remove PCR and sequencing errors. CDR3 sequences were aligned to IMGT reference sequences to assign V, D and J gene segments. For a sequence to be retained, a match of at least six nucleotides to both a V gene segment and a J gene segment was required. A rearrangement counted as productive if the CDR3 had no stop codons and remained in frame with V and J, and every other rearrangement counted as non-productive. CDR3 was defined by IMGT convention, running from the second conserved V-encoded cysteine to the conserved J-encoded phenylalanine. Sequences without an unambiguous match to a single V gene segment were excluded from the earlier analysis of about 600 of the donors. An earlier analysis of approximately 590 of the donors classified V segments as functional when productive rearrangements were above 56.7% and as segregating when the standard deviation between donors was above 5%. A statistical classification framework was developed to diagnose cytomegalovirus status using the catalog of TCR beta chain sequences. V and J gene assignment, in a later analysis, came from comparing TCR nucleotide sequences with IMGT/GENE-DB human TR gene sequences. The TCRdist pipeline was used in a later analysis to assign CDR3 sequences and most-parsimonious VDJ recombination scenarios. In a later analysis, every TCR beta chain was defined by the combination of its CDR3 amino acid sequence and its V-gene family, and reads without a unique V-gene family were dropped. To address suspected cross-contamination and a sequencing artifact, a later analysis removed under 600 highly shared, low-generation-probability nucleotide sequences. For each public chain, a later analysis derived a clonal expansion index from normalized ranks of inferred template counts within each repertoire. In a later analysis, generation probabilities were computed using a VDJ recombination model fitted to out-of-frame rearrangements, and the results were checked against IGoR. In a later analysis, TCR-TCR, TCR-HLA and TCR-CMV co-occurrence was scored with hypergeometric tests, and a repertoire-size bias correction was applied to TCR pairs. In a later analysis, false discovery rates were estimated by permuting HLA or CMV assignments 20 times. In a later analysis, co-occurring TCRs were grouped with DBSCAN, and TCRdist sequence similarity was added when clustering was performed within HLA-allele-positive subsets. Repertoires with fewer than 30,000 or more than 120,000 public chains, plus five repertoires with anomalous nucleotide sharing, were excluded from co-occurrence clustering. As stored in TCRdb, this immuneACCESS dataset retains in-frame rearrangements with V and J assigned. A fraction of the clones does not appear; measured against another copy, unresolved V genes explain less than half of the discrepancy, and the remainder lacks a known reason. V and J calls and clone size are those listed in that table; D and trimming were worked out from the DNA. For this sample there are 150,000 or so clones; approximately 80% appear just once. The ten largest clonotypes hold around 3% of the sample.

The cohort consisted of 666 healthy bone marrow donors. Cohort members were all nominally healthy when sampled, although unrecorded immune exposures were likely present. The donor tested CMV seropositive, placing the donor among the roughly 300 seropositive members of the cohort. A peripheral blood sample was provided by each donor, and peripheral blood mononuclear cells were used for TCR beta sequencing. The Qiagen DNeasy Blood Extraction Kit was used to extract genomic DNA from the blood cell samples. V is shortened by 4 bases, J by 4 bases, and the region joining them spans 17 bases. As encoded in the germline V gene, CDR1 is MGHRA while CDR2 is YSYEKL. From its cysteine to its phenylalanine, the CDR3 spans 15 amino acids. The sequence is cut down to CDR3 DNA, 45 bases in frame from base 1. This entry is derived from a study of cytomegalovirus exposure and HLA in healthy donors (TCRdb year 2017). Describing the broader study: An earlier analysis of about 560 of the donors reported approximately 300 Gb of sequence data and 90 million to 120 million unique TCR beta sequences obtained from some 200 million T cells. An early release that covered 500 to 800 HLA-typed donors contained approximately 300 gigabases of sequencing data and approximately 85 million unique TCR sequences. Of the 300 to 400 genotyped donors, roughly 85% fell in the genetic ancestry cluster associated with self-reported Caucasian donors. The study aimed to test whether cataloging public T cell receptors could reveal signatures of past pathogen exposure. The T cell repertoires of about 700 subjects were profiled by immunosequencing and related to cytomegalovirus serostatus. In addition to the first cohort of 666 subjects, a separate validation cohort of around 110 different subjects was used. High-throughput TCR immunosequencing, statistical association of individual TCRs with disease status, and machine learning were combined to predict cytomegalovirus infection status. To study patterns of TCR occurrence, a later analysis re-analyzed previously published TCR beta repertoires from 600 to 750 donors and added high-resolution HLA genotyping. In the later analysis, no new phenotypic data were used to find candidate immune exposures; instead, reliance was placed on TCR beta sequences and their occurrence across donors. An earlier analysis of about 600 of the donors used high-throughput TCR beta sequencing to judge whether each TCR beta V gene segment behaved as functional or pseudogenic. Donor age, sex, ethnicity and CMV serostatus were compiled alongside the repertoire data. In a later genetic analysis, genome-wide SNP genotypes for about 55% of the roughly 670 donors were used, and that subset was treated as a discovery cohort. All discovery cohort repertoires had been generated using a single sequencing platform. HLA typing covered class I and class II loci at four-digit resolution. The number of typed donors differed by locus: about 620-640 for A, B, C, DRB1 and DQB1; 522 for DQA1; 606 for DPA1; and 400 to 480 for DPB1. About five DR-DQ haplotypes were treated as single units for association and clustering because of strong linkage in the cohort. Across some 400 genotyped donors of the cohort, an average of about 240,000 unique TCR beta nucleotide sequences per donor were sequenced, and roughly 20% of those sequences were non-productive. Overall study outcomes, separate from this receptor: The authors suggested that the approach could potentially be generalized to other disease states and immunological phenotypes. In a later analysis, HLA-associated TCR beta chains were found to be more clonally expanded and to have lower generation probabilities than equally common non-associated chains. Because HLA typing was missing for some donors at each locus, association tests included only the typed subset. Assigning TCR associations to individual alleles was difficult when HLA alleles, especially DR and DQ, strongly co-occurred. While some public TCRs were present in many individuals, most TCR sequences turned up only very rarely across donors. Fewer than 20 rarely observed V segments, including chromosome 9 orphons, were excluded from the earlier analysis of several hundred of the donors because counts were too low. This cohort had only TCR beta chains sequenced, and the lack of alpha or paired-chain data limited which features could be detected. The only immune exposure information available for the cohort was CMV serostatus. In a later genetic analysis, fewer N-insertions in productive TCRs were reported among donors in an Asian-associated ancestry cluster than the roughly 640-donor mean. A later analysis associated about 17,000 TCR beta sequences with specific HLA alleles at a false discovery rate of 0.05. In vitro tests confirmed that a few of the cytomegalovirus-associated TCR beta chains recognize cytomegalovirus antigens. An association between a missense DCLRE1C variant and V-gene and J-gene trimming of TCR beta chains was found in a later genetic analysis and replicated in an independent cohort. In a later analysis, TCR association rates were found to vary across HLA loci, with the most associated TCRs seen for DRB1 alleles and the fewest for HLA-C alleles. Broadly in line with IMGT annotations, most TCR beta V segments showed up in productive rearrangements about 87% or about 30% of the time in an earlier analysis of about 500 of the donors. In both the original and validation cohorts, the classifier was reported to diagnose cytomegalovirus status with high specificity and sensitivity. Some IMGT-functional V segments, including TRBV6-2 and TRBV6-3, could not be distinguished by the 87-base-pair reads and were therefore excluded. A group of highly shared sequence variants was considered likely to be a technical artifact of the sequencing pipeline. According to a later analysis, most CMV-associated TCR beta chains appeared to be HLA-restricted, and the HLA associations seemed to be driven largely by CMV exposure. A total of 150 to 200 TCR beta chains were listed by the study as associated with cytomegalovirus. A further reported finding was that TCR beta sequences accurately predicted the HLA-A and HLA-B alleles for most subjects in the first cohort. Correlated functional status among segregating V segments might reflect linkage disequilibrium, but an unknown experimental factor could not be ruled out. In a later analysis, several top co-occurrence clusters were reported to appear linked to parvovirus B19, influenza, CMV and Epstein-Barr virus. Sequencing depth was assumed to be roughly uniform across donors in the presence/absence analyses, though that assumption may not hold.

Sequencing was performed on PBMCs. The rearrangement joined TRBV4-1 to TRBJ2-7; TRBD2 is perhaps the D gene, given 5 matching bases. This receptor was obtained from a woman aged 50 to 65 in good health and CMV-seropositive. The DNA sequence is TGCGCCAGCAGCCGCCTCGGACTCCCACAATACGAGCAGTACTTC. Translation gives CASSRLGLPQYEQYF.